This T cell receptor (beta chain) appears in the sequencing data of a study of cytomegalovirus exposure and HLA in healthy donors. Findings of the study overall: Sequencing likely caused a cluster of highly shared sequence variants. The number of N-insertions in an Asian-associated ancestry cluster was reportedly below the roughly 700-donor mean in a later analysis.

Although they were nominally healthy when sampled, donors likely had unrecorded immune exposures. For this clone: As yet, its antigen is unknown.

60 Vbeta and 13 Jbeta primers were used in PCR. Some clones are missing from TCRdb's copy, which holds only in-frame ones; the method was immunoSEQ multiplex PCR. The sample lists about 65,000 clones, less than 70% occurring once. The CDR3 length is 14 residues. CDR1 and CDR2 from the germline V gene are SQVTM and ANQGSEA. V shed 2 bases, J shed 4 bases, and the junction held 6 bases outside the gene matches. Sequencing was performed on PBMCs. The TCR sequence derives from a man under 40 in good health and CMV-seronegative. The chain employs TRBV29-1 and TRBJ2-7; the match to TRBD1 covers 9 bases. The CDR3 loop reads CSVETGGGGYEQYF. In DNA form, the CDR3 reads TGCAGCGTTGAAACAGGGGGCGGAGGATACGAGCAGTACTTC.